This T cell receptor (beta chain) comes out of a study of response to subunit inactivated influenza vaccine. The CDR3 is made up of 14 amino acids. In germline, CDR1 is SGDLS, CDR2 YYNGEE. The V and J ends lost 2 bases and 5 bases respectively, with 13 bases between them. Using its own MiXCR run on the RT-PCR reads, TCRdb lists one record per CDR3 protein. Among about 480,000 distinct CDR3 sequences listed, roughly 11% were seen once. This clonotype was seen more than once but under ten times. This clonotype was obtained from a man in his fifties or sixties who received an inactivated influenza vaccine. The chain recombines TRBV9 with TRBJ2-5, with D tentatively TRBD1 or TRBD2 (5 bases each). The starting material was PBMCs from blood, obtained 40 to 50 days after vaccination. CDR3 nucleotides: TGTGCCAGCAGCGTCTCCGGGACCGCGGAGACCCAGTACTTC. This sequence encodes CASSVSGTAETQYF.